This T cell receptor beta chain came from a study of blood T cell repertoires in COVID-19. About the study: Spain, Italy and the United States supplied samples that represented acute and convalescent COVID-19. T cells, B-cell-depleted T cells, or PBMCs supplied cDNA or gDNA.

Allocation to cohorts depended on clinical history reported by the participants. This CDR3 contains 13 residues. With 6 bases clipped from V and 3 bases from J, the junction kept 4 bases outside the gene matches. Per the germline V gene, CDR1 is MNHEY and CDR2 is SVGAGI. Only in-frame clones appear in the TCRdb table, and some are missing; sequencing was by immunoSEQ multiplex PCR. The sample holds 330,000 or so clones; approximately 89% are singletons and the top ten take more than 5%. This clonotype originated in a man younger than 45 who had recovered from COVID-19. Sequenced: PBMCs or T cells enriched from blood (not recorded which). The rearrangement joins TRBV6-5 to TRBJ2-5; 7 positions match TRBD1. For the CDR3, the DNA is TGTGCCAGCAGGCCTCAGGGGGAAGAGACCCAGTACTTC. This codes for CASRPQGEETQYF.